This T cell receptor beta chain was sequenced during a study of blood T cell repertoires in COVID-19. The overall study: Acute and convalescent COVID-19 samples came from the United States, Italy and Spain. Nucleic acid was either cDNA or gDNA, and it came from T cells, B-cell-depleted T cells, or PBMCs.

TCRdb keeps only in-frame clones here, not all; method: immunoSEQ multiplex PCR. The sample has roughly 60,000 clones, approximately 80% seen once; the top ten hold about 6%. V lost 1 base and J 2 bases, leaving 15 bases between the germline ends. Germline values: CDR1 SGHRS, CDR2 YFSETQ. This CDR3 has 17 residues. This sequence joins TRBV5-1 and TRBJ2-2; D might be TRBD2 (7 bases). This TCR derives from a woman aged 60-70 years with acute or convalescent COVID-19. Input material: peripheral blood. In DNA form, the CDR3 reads TGCGCCAGCAGCTTGAGTACGGGGGGCGGAAACACCGGGGAGCTGTTTTTT. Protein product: CASSLSTGGGNTGELFF.